This T cell receptor (beta chain) comes out of a study of blood T cell repertoires in COVID-19. Looked up from germline, CDR1 is KGHSH and CDR2 is LQKENI. Trimming stripped 3 bases from V and 7 bases from J, with 13 bases between. This CDR3 spans 14 amino acids. Only in-frame clones appear in the TCRdb table, and some are missing; sequencing was by immunoSEQ multiplex PCR. The sample lists 88,000 or so clones, approximately 81% occurring once. The V gene is TRBV18, the J gene TRBJ2-1, with D tentatively TRBD2 (6 bases). This clonotype was obtained from a man aged 55 to 69 with acute or convalescent COVID-19. The material sequenced was peripheral blood. The CDR3 protein is CASSPTGGENEQFF. The CDR3 bases are TGTGCCAGCTCACCCACGGGCGGGGAGAATGAGCAGTTCTTC. The whole variable domain, remainder taken from reference TRBV18 and TRBJ2-1, is NAGVMQNPRHLVRRRGQEARLRCSPMKGHSHVYWYRQLPEEGLKFMVYLQKENIIDESGMPKERFSAEFPKEGPSILRIQQVVRGDSAAYFCASSPTGGENEQFFGPGTRLTVL.